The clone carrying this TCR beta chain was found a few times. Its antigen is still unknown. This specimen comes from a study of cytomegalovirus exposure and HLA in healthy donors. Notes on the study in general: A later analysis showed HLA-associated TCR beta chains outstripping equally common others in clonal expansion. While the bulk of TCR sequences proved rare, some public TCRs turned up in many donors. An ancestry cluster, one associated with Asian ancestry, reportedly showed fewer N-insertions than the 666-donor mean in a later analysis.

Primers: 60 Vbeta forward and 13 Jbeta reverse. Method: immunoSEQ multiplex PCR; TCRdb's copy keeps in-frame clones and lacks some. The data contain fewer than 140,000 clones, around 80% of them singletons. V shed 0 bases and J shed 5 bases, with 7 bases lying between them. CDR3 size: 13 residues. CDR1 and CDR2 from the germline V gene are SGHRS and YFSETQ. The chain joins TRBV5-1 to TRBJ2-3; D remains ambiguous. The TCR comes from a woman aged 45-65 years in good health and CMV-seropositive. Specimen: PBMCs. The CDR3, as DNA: TGCGCCAGCAGCTTGGTCTATGGAGATACGCAGTATTTT. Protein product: CASSLVYGDTQYF.